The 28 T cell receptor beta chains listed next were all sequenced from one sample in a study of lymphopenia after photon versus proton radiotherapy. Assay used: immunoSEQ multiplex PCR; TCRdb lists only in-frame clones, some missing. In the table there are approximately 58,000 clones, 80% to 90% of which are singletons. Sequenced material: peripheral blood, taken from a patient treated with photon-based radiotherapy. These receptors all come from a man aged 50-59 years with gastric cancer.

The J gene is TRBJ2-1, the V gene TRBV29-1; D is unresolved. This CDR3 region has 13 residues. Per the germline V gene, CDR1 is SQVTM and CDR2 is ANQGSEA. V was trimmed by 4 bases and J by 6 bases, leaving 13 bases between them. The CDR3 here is CSVGQIVGNEQFF. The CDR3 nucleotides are TGCAGCGTTGGGCAAATTGTAGGCAATGAGCAGTTCTTC.

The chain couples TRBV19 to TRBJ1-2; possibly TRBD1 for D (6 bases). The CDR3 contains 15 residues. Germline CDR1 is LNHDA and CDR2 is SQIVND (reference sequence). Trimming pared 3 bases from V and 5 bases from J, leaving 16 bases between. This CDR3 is CASSMSSGARYGYTF. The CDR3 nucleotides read TGTGCCAGTAGTATGAGTTCGGGGGCGAGATATGGCTACACCTTC.

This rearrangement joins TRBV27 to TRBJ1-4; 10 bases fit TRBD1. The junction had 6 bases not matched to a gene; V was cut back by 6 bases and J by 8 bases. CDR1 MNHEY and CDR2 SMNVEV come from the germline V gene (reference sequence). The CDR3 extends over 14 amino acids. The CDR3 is CASRRTGGKEKLFF. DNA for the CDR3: TGTGCCAGCAGGAGGACAGGGGGGAAGGAAAAACTGTTTTTT.

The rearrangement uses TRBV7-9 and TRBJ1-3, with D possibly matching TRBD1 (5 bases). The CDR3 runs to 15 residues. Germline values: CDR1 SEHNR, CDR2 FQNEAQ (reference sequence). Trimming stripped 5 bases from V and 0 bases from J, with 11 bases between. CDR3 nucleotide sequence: TGTGCCAGCAGCAGCGACAGTTACTCTGGAAACACCATATATTTT. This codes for CASSSDSYSGNTIYF.

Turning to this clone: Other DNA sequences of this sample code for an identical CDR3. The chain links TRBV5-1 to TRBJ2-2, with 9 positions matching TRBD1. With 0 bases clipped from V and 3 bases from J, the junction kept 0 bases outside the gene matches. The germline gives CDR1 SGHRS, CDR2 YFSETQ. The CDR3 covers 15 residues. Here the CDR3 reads CASSLGDRDTGELFF. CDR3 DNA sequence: TGCGCCAGCAGCTTGGGGGACAGGGACACCGGGGAGCTGTTTTTT. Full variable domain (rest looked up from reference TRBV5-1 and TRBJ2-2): KAGVTQTPRYLIKTRGQQVTLSCSPISGHRSVSWYQQTPGQGLQFLFEYFSETQRNKGNFPGRFSGRQFSNSRSEMNVSTLELGDSALYLCASSLGDRDTGELFFGEGSRLTVL.

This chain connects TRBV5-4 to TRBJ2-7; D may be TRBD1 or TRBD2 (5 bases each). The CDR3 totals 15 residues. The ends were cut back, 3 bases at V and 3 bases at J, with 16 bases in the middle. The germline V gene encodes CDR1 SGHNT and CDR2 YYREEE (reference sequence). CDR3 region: CASSSAQGPVYEQYF. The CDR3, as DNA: TGTGCCAGCAGCTCGGCCCAGGGACCCGTCTACGAGCAGTACTTC.

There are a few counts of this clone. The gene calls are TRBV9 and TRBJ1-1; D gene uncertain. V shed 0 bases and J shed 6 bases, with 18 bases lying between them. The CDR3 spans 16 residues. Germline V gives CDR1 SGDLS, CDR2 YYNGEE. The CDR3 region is CASSVGDRPSWSEAFF. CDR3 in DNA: TGTGCCAGCAGCGTAGGGGATAGACCGTCGTGGTCTGAAGCTTTCTTT.

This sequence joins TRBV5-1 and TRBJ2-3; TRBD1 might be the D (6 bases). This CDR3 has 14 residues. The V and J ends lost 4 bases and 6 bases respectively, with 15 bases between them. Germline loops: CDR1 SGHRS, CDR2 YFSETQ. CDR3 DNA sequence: TGCGCCAGCAGCCACCCTTTTGGACAGGATACGCAGTATTTT. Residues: CASSHPFGQDTQYF. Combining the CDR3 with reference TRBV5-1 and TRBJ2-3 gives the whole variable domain KAGVTQTPRYLIKTRGQQVTLSCSPISGHRSVSWYQQTPGQGLQFLFEYFSETQRNKGNFPGRFSGRQFSNSRSEMNVSTLELGDSALYLCASSHPFGQDTQYFGPGTRLTVL.

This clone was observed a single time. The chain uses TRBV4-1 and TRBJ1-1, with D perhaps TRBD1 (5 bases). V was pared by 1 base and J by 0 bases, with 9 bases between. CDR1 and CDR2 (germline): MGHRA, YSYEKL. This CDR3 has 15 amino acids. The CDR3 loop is CASSQGAGLNTEAFF. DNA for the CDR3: TGCGCCAGCAGCCAAGGGGCAGGGCTGAACACTGAAGCTTTCTTT.

The CDR3 nucleotides read TGTGCCAGCAGTTTGAGCGGGAGTGGGACCGGGGAGCTGTTTTTT. Protein: CASSLSGSGTGELFF. The chain combines TRBV28 with TRBJ2-2; 8 nucleotides agree with TRBD2. Looked up from germline, CDR1 is MDHEN and CDR2 is SYDVKM. The CDR3 is made up of 15 amino acids. The J segment lost 5 bases and the V segment lost 3 bases, leaving 5 bases of the junction unmatched.

CDR3 nucleotide sequence: TGCGCCAGCAGCTTCAGGGGGGCAGATACGCAGTATTTT. Amino acids: CASSFRGADTQYF. The rearrangement joins TRBV5-1 to TRBJ2-3; possibly TRBD1 for D (7 bases). Trimming pared 2 bases from V and 4 bases from J, leaving 8 bases between. The CDR3 sequence is 13 residues long. CDR1 is SGHRS and CDR2 is YFSETQ in the germline V gene. The variable domain in full, with the rest retrieved from reference TRBV5-1 and TRBJ2-3, is KAGVTQTPRYLIKTRGQQVTLSCSPISGHRSVSWYQQTPGQGLQFLFEYFSETQRNKGNFPGRFSGRQFSNSRSEMNVSTLELGDSALYLCASSFRGADTQYFGPGTRLTVL.

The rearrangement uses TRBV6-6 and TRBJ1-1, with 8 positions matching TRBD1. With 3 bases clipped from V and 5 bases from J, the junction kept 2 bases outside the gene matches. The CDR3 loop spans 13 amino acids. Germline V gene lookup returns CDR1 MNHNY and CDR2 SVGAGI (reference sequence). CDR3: CASSYDRGTEAFF. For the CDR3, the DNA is TGTGCCAGCAGTTATGACAGGGGAACTGAAGCTTTCTTT.

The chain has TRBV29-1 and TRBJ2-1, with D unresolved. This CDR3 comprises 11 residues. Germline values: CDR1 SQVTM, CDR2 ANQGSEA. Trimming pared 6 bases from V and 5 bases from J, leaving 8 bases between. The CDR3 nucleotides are TGCAGCGTGAGCCATCACAATGAGCAGTTCTTC. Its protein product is CSVSHHNEQFF.

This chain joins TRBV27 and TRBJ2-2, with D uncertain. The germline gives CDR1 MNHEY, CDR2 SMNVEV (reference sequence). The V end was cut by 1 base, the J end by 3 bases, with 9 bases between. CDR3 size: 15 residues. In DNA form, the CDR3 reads TGTGCCAGCAGTTTATGGCAGATTGACACCGGGGAGCTGTTTTTT. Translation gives CASSLWQIDTGELFF.

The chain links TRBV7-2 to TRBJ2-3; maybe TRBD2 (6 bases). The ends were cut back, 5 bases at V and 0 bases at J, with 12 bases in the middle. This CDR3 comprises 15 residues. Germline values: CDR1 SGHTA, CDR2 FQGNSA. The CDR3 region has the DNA TGTGCCAGCAGCCCCCTGGGACTTAGCACAGATACGCAGTATTTT. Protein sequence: CASSPLGLSTDTQYF.

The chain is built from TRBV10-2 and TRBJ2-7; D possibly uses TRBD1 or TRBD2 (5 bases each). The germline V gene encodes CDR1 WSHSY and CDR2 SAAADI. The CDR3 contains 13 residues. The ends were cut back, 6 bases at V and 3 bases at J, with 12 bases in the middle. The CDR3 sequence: CASRSGTNYEQYF. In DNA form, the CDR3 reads TGCGCCAGCAGATCCGGGACCAACTACGAGCAGTACTTC.

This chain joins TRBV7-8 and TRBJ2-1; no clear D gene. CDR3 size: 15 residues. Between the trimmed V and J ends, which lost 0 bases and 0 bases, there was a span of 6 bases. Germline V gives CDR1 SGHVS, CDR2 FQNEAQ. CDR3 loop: CASSLAGDSYNEQFF. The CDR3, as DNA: TGTGCCAGCAGCTTAGCGGGCGACTCCTACAATGAGCAGTTCTTC. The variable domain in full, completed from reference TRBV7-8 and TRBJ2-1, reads GAGVSQSPRYKVAKRGQDVALRCDPISGHVSLFWYQQALGQGPEFLTYFQNEAQLDKSGLPSDRFFAERPEGSVSTLKIQRTQQEDSAVYLCASSLAGDSYNEQFFGPGTRLTVL.

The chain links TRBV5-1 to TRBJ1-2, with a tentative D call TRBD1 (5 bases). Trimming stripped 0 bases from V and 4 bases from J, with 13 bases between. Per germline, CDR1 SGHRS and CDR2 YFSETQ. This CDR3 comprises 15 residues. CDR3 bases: TGCGCCAGCAGCTTGGGGCGGGGGGAAAGCTATGGCTACACCTTC. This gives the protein CASSLGRGESYGYTF.

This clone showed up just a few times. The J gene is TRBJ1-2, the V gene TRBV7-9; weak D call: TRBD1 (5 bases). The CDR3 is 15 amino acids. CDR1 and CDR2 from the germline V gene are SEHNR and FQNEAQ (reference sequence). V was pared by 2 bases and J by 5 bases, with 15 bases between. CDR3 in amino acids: CASSLTGQSAYGYTF. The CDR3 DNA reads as TGTGCCAGCAGCTTAACCGGACAATCTGCTTATGGCTACACCTTC.

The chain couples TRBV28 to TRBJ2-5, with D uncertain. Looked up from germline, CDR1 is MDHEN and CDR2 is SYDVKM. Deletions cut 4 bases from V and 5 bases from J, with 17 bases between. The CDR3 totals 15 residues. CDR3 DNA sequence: TGTGCCAGCAGTTCGACCGGGCCCTCCAGGGAGACCCAGTACTTC. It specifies CASSSTGPSRETQYF. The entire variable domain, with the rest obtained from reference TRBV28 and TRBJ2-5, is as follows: DVKVTQSSRYLVKRTGEKVFLECVQDMDHENMFWYRQDPGLGLRLIYFSYDVKMKEKGDIPEGYSVSREKKERFSLILESASTNQTSMYLCASSSTGPSRETQYFGPGTRLLVL.

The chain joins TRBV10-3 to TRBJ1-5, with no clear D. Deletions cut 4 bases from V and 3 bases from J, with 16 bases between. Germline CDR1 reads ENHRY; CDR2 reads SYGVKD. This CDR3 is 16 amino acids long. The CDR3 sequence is CAISGGNTSTNQPQHF. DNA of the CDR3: TGTGCCATCAGTGGAGGAAACACATCAACCAATCAGCCCCAGCATTTT.

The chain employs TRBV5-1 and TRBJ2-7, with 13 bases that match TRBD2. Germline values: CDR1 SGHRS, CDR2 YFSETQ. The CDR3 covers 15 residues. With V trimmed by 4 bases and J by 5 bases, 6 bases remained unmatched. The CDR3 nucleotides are TGCGCCAGCAGCCTCGGGACTAGCGGGGCCGACGAGCAGTACTTC. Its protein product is CASSLGTSGADEQYF.

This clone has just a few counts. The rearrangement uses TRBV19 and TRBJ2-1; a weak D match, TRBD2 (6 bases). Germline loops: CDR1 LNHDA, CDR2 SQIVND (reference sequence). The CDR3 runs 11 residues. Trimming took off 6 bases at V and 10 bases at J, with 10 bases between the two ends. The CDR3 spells CASSAGREQFF. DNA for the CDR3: TGTGCCAGTAGCGCGGGGAGGGAGCAGTTCTTC.

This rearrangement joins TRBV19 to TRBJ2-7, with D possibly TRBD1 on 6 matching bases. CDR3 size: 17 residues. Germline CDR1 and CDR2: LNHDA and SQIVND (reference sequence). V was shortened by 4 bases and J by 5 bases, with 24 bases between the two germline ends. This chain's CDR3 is CASSTPLQGRGDNEQYF. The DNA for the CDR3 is TGTGCCAGTAGTACTCCGTTGCAGGGCAGGGGAGATAACGAGCAGTACTTC.

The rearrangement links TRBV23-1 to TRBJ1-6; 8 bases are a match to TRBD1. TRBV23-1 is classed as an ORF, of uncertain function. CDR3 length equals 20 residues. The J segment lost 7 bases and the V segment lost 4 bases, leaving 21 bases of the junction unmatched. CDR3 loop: CASSPPGGQVLALVNSPLHF. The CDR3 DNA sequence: TGCGCCAGCAGTCCTCCCGGGGGACAGGTCCTAGCCCTAGTAAATTCACCCCTCCACTTT.

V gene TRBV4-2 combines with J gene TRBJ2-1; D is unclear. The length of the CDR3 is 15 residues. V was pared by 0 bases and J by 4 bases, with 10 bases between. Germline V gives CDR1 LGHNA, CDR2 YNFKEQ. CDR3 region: CASSQEGSLYNEQFF. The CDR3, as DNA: TGTGCCAGCAGCCAAGAGGGGTCGCTATACAATGAGCAGTTCTTC.

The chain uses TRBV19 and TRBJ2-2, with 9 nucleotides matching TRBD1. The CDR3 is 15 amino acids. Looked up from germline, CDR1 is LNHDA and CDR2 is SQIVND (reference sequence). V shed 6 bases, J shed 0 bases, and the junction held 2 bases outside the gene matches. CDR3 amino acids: CASRDRGPNTGELFF. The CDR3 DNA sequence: TGTGCCAGTAGGGACAGGGGACCGAACACCGGGGAGCTGTTTTTT.

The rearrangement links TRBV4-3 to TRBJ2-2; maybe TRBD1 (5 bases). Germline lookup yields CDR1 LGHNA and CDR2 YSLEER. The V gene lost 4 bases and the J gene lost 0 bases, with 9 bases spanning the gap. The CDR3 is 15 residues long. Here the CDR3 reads CASSLDNPNTGELFF. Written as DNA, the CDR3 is TGCGCCAGCAGCCTGGACAATCCGAACACCGGGGAGCTGTTTTTT.